The clone carrying this T cell receptor beta chain was seen a few times. Its antigen remains unknown. The CDR3 is 16 amino acids. V lost 6 bases to trimming and J lost 7 bases; unmatched junction nucleotides: 15. TCRdb used MiXCR to reprocess the 5' RACE reads, holding one entry per CDR3 protein. The sample lists about 620,000 distinct CDR3 sequences, roughly 18% occurring once. This record comes from a study of T-cell memory formation after mild COVID-19. Overall study results and limits: Clonal second-wave expansions that peaked on day 37 had unconfirmed SARS-CoV-2 specificity.

The receptor comes from an adult woman who had mild COVID-19 (a few samples of this study predate the infection). Cell type and time point are not known. Sample: PBMCs or a T cell subset sorted from them (not recorded which). The chain carries TRBV12-3 or TRBV12-4 and TRBJ2-1, with TRBD2 identical over 7 bases. CDR3 protein: CASRPHGGSLGNEQFF. In nucleotides, the CDR3 is TGTGCCAGCAGACCTCACGGCGGGAGCCTTGGGAATGAGCAGTTCTTC.